This TCR beta chain was documented in a study of regulatory T cells in long-lasting Graves disease. Building the TCR beta libraries relied on iRepertoire HTBI primers, and CDR3 regions underwent Arm-PCR. Authors' data handling: The identification of 55 to 70 TRBV and 11 to 15 TRBJ segments was made across samples. Via MiXCR, TCRdb re-called the multiplex PCR reads, giving one row per CDR3 protein. TCRdb's processing, not the authors', yielded these V and J calls. The table has around 250,000 distinct CDR3 sequences, around 19% seen once. The CDR3 totals 16 residues. Germline-derived CDR1 and CDR2 are ENHRY and SYGVKD. Noted time point: newly diagnosed GD, antithyroid drugs for less than 3 months. With RNA extracted from PBMCs as input, the TCR library was made. With regard to this clonotype: Given a much more abundant clone one base away, this may be a read error.

This sample also belongs to another study, concerning T cells in Graves' hyperthyroidism and ophthalmopathy. That report notes: Together with thyroid ultrasound, orbital computed tomography, serum thyroxine and TRAb, clinical symptoms were used for diagnoses. Separation of ophthalmopathy from stable hyperthyroidism was achieved by a 13 V-J model.

The origin of this receptor is a woman aged 25 to 39 with Graves disease. The V gene is TRBV10-3, the J gene TRBJ2-1; D possibly matches TRBD1 or TRBD2 (5 bases each). The J call may not be correct, given that the DNA end is closer to TRBJ2-5. The material sequenced was peripheral blood mononuclear cells (PBMCs), taken at new diagnosis, from a patient treated with antithyroid drugs. CDR3 protein: CAISESKGPGQETQYF. CDR3 coding DNA: TGTGCCATCAGTGAATCGAAGGGACCGGGCCAAGAGACCCAGTACTTC.